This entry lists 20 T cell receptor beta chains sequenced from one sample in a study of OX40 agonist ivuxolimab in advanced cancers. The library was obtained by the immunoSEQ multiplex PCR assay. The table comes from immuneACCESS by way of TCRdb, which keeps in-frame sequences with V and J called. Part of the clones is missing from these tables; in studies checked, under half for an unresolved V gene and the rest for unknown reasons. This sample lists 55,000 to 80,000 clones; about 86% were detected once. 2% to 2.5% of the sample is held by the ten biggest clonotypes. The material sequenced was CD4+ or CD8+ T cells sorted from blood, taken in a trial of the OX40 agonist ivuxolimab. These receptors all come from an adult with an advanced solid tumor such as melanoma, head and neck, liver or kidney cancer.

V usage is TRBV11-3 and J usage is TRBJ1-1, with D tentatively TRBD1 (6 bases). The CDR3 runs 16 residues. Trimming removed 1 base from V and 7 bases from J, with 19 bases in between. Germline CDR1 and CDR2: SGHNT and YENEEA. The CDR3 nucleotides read TGTGCCAGCAGCTTAGTTGGCGGGACTAAGGGGGGTGAAGCTTTCTTT. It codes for CASSLVGGTKGGEAFF.

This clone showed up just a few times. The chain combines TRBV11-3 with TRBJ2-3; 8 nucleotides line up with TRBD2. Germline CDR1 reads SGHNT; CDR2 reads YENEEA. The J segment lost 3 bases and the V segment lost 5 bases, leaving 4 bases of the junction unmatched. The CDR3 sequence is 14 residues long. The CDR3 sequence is CASSGGTRTDTQYF. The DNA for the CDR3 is TGTGCCAGCAGCGGGGGGACTAGGACAGATACGCAGTATTTT.

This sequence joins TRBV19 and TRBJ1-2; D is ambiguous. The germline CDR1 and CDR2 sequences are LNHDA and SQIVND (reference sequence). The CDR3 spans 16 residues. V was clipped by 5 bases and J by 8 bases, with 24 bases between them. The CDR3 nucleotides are TGTGCCAGTAGTCCTTCGGCCGCGGAGAACTCTTGGGGCTACACCTTC. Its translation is CASSPSAAENSWGYTF.

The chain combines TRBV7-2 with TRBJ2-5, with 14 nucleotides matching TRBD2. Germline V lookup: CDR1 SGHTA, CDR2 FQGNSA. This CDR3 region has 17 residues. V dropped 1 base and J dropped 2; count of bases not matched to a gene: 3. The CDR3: CASSLGGLAGGQETQYF. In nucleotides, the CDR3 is TGTGCCAGCAGCTTAGGAGGACTAGCGGGGGGACAAGAGACCCAGTACTTC.

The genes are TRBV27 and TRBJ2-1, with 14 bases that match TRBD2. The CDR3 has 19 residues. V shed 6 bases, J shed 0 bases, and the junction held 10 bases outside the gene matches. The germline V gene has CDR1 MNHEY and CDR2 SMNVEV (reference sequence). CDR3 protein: CASSRPGLAGESSYNEQFF. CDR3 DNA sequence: TGTGCCAGCAGCCGTCCGGGACTAGCGGGAGAGAGCTCCTACAATGAGCAGTTCTTC.

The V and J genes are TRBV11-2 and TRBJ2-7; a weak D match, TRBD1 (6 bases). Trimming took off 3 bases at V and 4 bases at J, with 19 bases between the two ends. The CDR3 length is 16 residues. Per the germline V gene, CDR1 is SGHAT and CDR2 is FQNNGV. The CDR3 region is CASSFKGDTGIYEQYF. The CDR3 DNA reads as TGTGCCAGCAGCTTTAAAGGGGACACCGGCATTTACGAGCAGTACTTC.

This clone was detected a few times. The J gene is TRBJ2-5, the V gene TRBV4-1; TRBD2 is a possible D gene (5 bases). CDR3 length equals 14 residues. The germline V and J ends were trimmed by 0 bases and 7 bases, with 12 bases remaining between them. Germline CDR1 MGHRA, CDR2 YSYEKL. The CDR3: CASSQETGIWTQYF. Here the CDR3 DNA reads TGCGCCAGCAGCCAAGAGACGGGGATATGGACCCAGTACTTC.

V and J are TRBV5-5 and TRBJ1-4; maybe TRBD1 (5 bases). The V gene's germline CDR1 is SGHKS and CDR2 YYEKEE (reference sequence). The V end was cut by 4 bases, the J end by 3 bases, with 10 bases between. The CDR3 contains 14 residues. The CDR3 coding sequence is TGTGCCAGCAGCGTCAGGGAACCTAATGAAAAACTGTTTTTT. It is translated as CASSVREPNEKLFF.

The CDR3 DNA sequence: TGTGCCAGCAGCTCTGACCTTGGACAGGGAAAGCAGTACTTC. Translated, it gives CASSSDLGQGKQYF. The chain has TRBV7-9 and TRBJ2-7; TRBD1 matches at 8 bases. V lost 4 bases and J lost 8; bases outside the gene matches: 10. CDR1 and CDR2 from the germline V gene are SEHNR and FQNEAQ (reference sequence). The CDR3 contains 14 residues. Drawing the rest from reference TRBV7-9 and TRBJ2-7, the complete variable domain is DTGVSQNPRHKITKRGQNVTFRCDPISEHNRLYWYRQTLGQGPEFLTYFQNEAQLEKSRLLSDRFSAERPKGSFSTLEIQRTEQGDSAMYLCASSSDLGQGKQYFGPGTRLTVT.

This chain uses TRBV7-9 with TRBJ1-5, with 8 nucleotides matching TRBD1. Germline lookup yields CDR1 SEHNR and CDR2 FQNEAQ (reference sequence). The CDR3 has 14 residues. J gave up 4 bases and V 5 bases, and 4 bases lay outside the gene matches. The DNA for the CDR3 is TGTGCCAGCAGCGCCCGGGACAGGAATCAGCCCCAGCATTTT. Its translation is CASSARDRNQPQHF.

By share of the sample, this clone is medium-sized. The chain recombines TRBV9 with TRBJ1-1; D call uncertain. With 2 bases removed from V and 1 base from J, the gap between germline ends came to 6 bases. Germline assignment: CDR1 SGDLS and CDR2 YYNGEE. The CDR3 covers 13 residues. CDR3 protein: CASSVSPNTEAFF. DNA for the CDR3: TGTGCCAGCAGCGTTTCTCCGAACACTGAAGCTTTCTTT.

CDR3 sequence (DNA): TGTGCCAGCAGCTTGGTTCGCGACCTGGAGCAGTTCTTC. It translates to CASSLVRDLEQFF. V is TRBV5-8 and J is TRBJ2-1; no reliable D call. The CDR3 runs to 13 residues. The germline gives CDR1 SGHTS, CDR2 YDEGEE. V was clipped by 0 bases and J by 10 bases, with 11 bases between them.

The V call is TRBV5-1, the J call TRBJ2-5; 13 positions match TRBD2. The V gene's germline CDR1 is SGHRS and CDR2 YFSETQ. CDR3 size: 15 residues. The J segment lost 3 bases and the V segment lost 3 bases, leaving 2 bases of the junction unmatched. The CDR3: CASSSTSGGKETQYF. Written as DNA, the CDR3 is TGCGCCAGCAGCTCGACTAGCGGGGGGAAAGAGACCCAGTACTTC.

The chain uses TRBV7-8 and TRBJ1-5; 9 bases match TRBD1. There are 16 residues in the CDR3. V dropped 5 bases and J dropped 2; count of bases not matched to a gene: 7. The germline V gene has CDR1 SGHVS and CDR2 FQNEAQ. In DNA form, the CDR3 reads TGTGCCAGCAGCCGGGACAGGGTTTGGGGCAATCAGCCCCAGCATTTT. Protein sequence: CASSRDRVWGNQPQHF.

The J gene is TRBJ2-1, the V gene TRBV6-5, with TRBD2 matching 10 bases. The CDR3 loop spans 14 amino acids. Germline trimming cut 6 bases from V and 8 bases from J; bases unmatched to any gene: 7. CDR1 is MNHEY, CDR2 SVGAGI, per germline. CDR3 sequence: CASSLAGGDYEQFF. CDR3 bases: TGTGCCAGCAGCTTAGCGGGAGGTGACTATGAGCAGTTCTTC.

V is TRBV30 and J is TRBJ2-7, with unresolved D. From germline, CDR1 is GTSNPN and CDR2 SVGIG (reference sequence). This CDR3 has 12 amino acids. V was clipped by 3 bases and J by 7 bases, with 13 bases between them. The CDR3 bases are TGTGCCTGGAGCCCCCTGGGCGGAGAGCAGTACTTC. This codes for CAWSPLGGEQYF.

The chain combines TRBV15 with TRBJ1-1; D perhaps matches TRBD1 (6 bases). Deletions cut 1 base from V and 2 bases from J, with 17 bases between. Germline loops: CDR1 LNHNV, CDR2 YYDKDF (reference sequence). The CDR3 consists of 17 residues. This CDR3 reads CATSRGGTPKANTEAFF. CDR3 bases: TGTGCCACCAGCAGAGGGGGGACACCAAAAGCCAACACTGAAGCTTTCTTT. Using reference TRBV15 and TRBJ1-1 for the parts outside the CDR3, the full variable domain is DAMVIQNPRYQVTQFGKPVTLSCSQTLNHNVMYWYQQKSSQAPKLLFHYYDKDFNNEADTPDNFQSRRPNTSFCFLDIRSPGLGDTAMYLCATSRGGTPKANTEAFFGQGTRLTVV.

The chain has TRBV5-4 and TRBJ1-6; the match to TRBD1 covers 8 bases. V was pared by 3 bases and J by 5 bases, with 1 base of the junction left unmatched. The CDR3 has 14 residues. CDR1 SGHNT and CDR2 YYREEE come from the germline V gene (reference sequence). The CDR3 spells CASSWDRNNSPLHF. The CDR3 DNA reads TGTGCCAGCAGCTGGGACAGGAATAATTCACCCCTCCACTTT.

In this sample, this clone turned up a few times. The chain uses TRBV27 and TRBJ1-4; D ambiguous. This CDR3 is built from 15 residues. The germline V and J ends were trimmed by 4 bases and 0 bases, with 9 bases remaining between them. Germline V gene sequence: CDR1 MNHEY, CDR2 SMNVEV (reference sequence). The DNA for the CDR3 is TGTGCCAGCAGTTCCAGACGGACAACTAATGAAAAACTGTTTTTT. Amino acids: CASSSRRTTNEKLFF.

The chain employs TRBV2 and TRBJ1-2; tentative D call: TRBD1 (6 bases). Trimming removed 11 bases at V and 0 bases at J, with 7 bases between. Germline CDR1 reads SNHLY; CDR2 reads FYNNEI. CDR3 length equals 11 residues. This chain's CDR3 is CAGQPNYGYTF. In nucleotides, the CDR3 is TGTGCCGGACAGCCTAACTATGGCTACACCTTC.